Below are 28 T cell receptor beta chains sequenced from a single sample in a study of monozygotic twins with inflammatory bowel disease. TCRdb processed the 5' RACE reads again and assigns one entry to each CDR3 protein, with no DNA. The listing contains fewer than 550,000 distinct CDR3 sequences. Source material: blood. All receptors derive from a human donor with ulcerative colitis or Crohn's disease, or a healthy co-twin of an affected twin (not recorded which).

This chain links TRBV12-1 with TRBJ2-5; as DNA is missing, the TRBD2 call by TCRdb cannot be tested. TRBV12-1 is noted as a pseudogene. This CDR3 region has 18 residues. CDR3 sequence: CASSFGAEDPPAKATQYF.

The rearrangement uses TRBV27 and TRBJ2-7; lacking DNA, the TRBD2 call made by TCRdb goes unchecked. The CDR3 totals 17 residues. CDR1 is MNHEY and CDR2 is SMNVEV in the germline V gene (reference sequence). The CDR3 sequence is CASSLNRVRASSYEQYF.

V usage is TRBV14 and J usage is TRBJ1-6. This CDR3 is 13 amino acids long. Germline V lookup: CDR1 SGHDN, CDR2 FVKESK. CDR3 residues: CASSQNLDTPLHF.

This chain links TRBV29-1 with TRBJ1-2; as DNA is missing, the TRBD1 call by TCRdb cannot be tested. Germline loops: CDR1 SQVTM, CDR2 ANQGSEA. The CDR3 sequence is 13 residues long. The CDR3 sequence: CSAGTGAGYGYTF.

The chain links TRBV28 to TRBJ1-5. The CDR3 is made up of 12 amino acids. Germline loops: CDR1 MDHEN, CDR2 SYDVKM. The CDR3 region is CASTQSWQPQHF.

J is TRBJ1-1 and V is TRBV20-1. CDR1 is DFQATT and CDR2 is SNEGSKA in the germline V gene (reference sequence). The CDR3 has 13 residues. The CDR3 sequence is CSATVGTNTEAFF.

The chain uses TRBV5-1 and TRBJ2-5. The CDR3 extends over 14 amino acids. From germline, CDR1 is SGHRS and CDR2 YFSETQ. The CDR3 here is CASSLRSAQETQYF.

This rearrangement joins TRBV3-1 to TRBJ2-7; the TCRdb call, TRBD1, lacks DNA for checking. This CDR3 has 15 residues. Germline CDR1 reads LGHDT; CDR2 reads YNNKEL (reference sequence). The CDR3 loop reads CASSQGQIHPYEQYF.

The V call is TRBV6-1, the J call TRBJ2-2; the D gene TCRdb calls, TRBD2, cannot be checked with no DNA. This CDR3 has 14 residues. CDR1 is MNHNS and CDR2 is SASEGT in the germline V gene. CDR3 protein: CASRGGARSGELFF.

This chain joins TRBV7-9 and TRBJ1-6; TCRdb proposes TRBD1, but this gene call is untestable without DNA. The CDR3 consists of 15 residues. Germline CDR1 reads SEHNR; CDR2 reads FQNEAQ (reference sequence). The CDR3 sequence: CASSSGDRGNSPLHF.

This sequence joins TRBV7-2 and TRBJ2-3; TCRdb outputs TRBD1, but without DNA this stays unchecked. This CDR3 is 15 amino acids long. Germline CDR1 is SGHTA and CDR2 is FQGNSA. The CDR3 loop is CASSFTSGGYGTQYF.

V is TRBV5-4 and J is TRBJ2-1; without DNA, the TCRdb call of TRBD1 cannot be checked. From germline, CDR1 is SGHNT and CDR2 YYREEE (reference sequence). The CDR3 covers 17 residues. The chain's CDR3 is CASSPAGAGRKPHEQFF.

The rearrangement joins TRBV20-1 to TRBJ2-7; TCRdb proposes TRBD2, but this gene call is untestable without DNA. Germline V lookup: CDR1 DFQATT, CDR2 SNEGSKA (reference sequence). This CDR3 has 13 residues. This CDR3 reads CSANSGGAYEQYF.

J is TRBJ2-1 and V is TRBV2. Germline V gives CDR1 SNHLY, CDR2 FYNNEI. The CDR3 consists of 14 residues. CDR3 sequence reads: CASSDFGFYNEQFF.

The J gene is TRBJ1-2, the V gene TRBV20-1; TCRdb selects TRBD1, and the lack of DNA leaves this call unchecked. The length of the CDR3 is 13 residues. Germline V gives CDR1 DFQATT, CDR2 SNEGSKA (reference sequence). CDR3 protein: CSASGGQYYGYTF.

This chain joins TRBV5-1 and TRBJ2-6. The germline V gene has CDR1 SGHRS and CDR2 YFSETQ. The CDR3 is 15 residues long. The chain's CDR3 is CASSRDFSGANVLTF. Based on the CDR3 plus reference TRBV5-1 and TRBJ2-6, the full variable domain is KAGVTQTPRYLIKTRGQQVTLSCSPISGHRSVSWYQQTPGQGLQFLFEYFSETQRNKGNFPGRFSGRQFSNSRSEMNVSTLELGDSALYLCASSRDFSGANVLTFGAGSRLTVL.

The chain recombines TRBV9 with TRBJ2-3; without DNA, the TCRdb call of TRBD2 cannot be checked. CDR3 length: 18 amino acids. Germline CDR1 SGDLS, CDR2 YYNGEE. The CDR3 loop is CASSVVGLAGDLADTQYF.

The rearrangement joins TRBV20-1 to TRBJ2-7; TCRdb picks TRBD1, but there is no DNA to check that call. The CDR3 consists of 14 residues. Germline lookup yields CDR1 DFQATT and CDR2 SNEGSKA (reference sequence). The CDR3 is CSLNFPTSSYEQYF.

The chain recombines TRBV20-1 with TRBJ1-5; the D call from TCRdb, TRBD1, cannot be confirmed without DNA. The CDR3 consists of 12 residues. In germline, CDR1 is DFQATT, CDR2 SNEGSKA (reference sequence). CDR3 protein: CSAGQYGQPQHF.

The J gene is TRBJ2-7, the V gene TRBV30; TCRdb lists TRBD1, though no DNA is available to test this call. Germline lookup yields CDR1 GTSNPN and CDR2 SVGIG (reference sequence). The CDR3 totals 12 residues. This CDR3 reads CAWSVRGDEQYF.

The chain carries TRBV2 and TRBJ1-5; the TRBD1 assignment by TCRdb is unverifiable without DNA. The CDR3 length is 15 residues. Germline CDR1 reads SNHLY; CDR2 reads FYNNEI. This chain's CDR3 is CASSGAGNANQPQHF.

The gene calls are TRBV12-3 or TRBV12-4 and TRBJ2-3; TCRdb's D call, TRBD2, is unchecked because there is no DNA. The CDR3 length is 14 residues. The CDR3 reads CASSYSPTVDTQYF.

V and J are TRBV27 and TRBJ2-7; the TCRdb D gene call, TRBD1, has no DNA to confirm it. The CDR3 sequence is 12 residues long. Per the germline V gene, CDR1 is MNHEY and CDR2 is SMNVEV (reference sequence). CDR3 sequence reads: CASSPGWGEQYF.

The V gene is TRBV18, the J gene TRBJ2-6; TCRdb returns TRBD1, unconfirmable since there is no DNA. This CDR3 contains 19 residues. Germline values: CDR1 KGHSH, CDR2 LQKENI. CDR3 amino acids: CASSPPIPGRTSGANVLTF.

CDR3 protein: CATSSDGQGRTEAFF. This sequence joins TRBV15 and TRBJ1-1; TCRdb's D call, TRBD1, is unchecked because there is no DNA. The CDR3 has 15 amino acids. CDR1 LNHNV and CDR2 YYDKDF come from the germline V gene (reference sequence).

The V gene is TRBV20-1, the J gene TRBJ2-5; TCRdb proposes TRBD2, but this gene call is untestable without DNA. The CDR3 length is 13 residues. CDR1 and CDR2 (germline): DFQATT, SNEGSKA (reference sequence). CDR3 protein: CSASPGGGETQYF.

The chain employs TRBV5-5 and TRBJ1-2; TCRdb names TRBD1, which stays unverified in the absence of DNA. The CDR3 length is 12 residues. Germline V gene lookup returns CDR1 SGHKS and CDR2 YYEKEE (reference sequence). The CDR3 loop is CASTGPNYGYTF.

This chain connects TRBV5-1 to TRBJ2-1; TCRdb's assignment of TRBD1 cannot be checked, as there is no DNA. Germline V lookup: CDR1 SGHRS, CDR2 YFSETQ. The length of the CDR3 is 15 residues. CDR3 loop: CASSLAGTGGNERFF.